The clone carrying this T cell receptor beta chain was observed many times. The authors ran a second PCR of roughly 6 to 12 cycles using a sample-barcoded 5' primer and a J-beta primer mix. Unique molecular identifiers of 12 random nucleotides labeled each cDNA. TCRdb reprocessed the 5' RACE reads with MiXCR, giving one entry per CDR3 protein. The sample has fewer than 800,000 distinct CDR3 sequences, approximately 25% seen once. The germline V gene has CDR1 MGHDK and CDR2 SYGVNS. The length of the CDR3 is 14 residues. Investigators took about 9.1 milliliters of peripheral blood from every donor. The record originates from a study of blood T cells in healthy people across ages. These data also formed part of another study, on T cells of mothers and their children.

Sequencing was done on a sample of blood. The clonotype was recovered from a boy between 10 and 17 years old in good health. The chain links TRBV25-1 to TRBJ2-5, with 11 bases identical to TRBD2. TRBJ2-1 explains the end of the DNA better; the J call may be wrong. CDR3 DNA sequence: TGTGCCAGCAGTGCCGGGACTAGCGGTAATGAGCAGTTCTTC. It specifies CASSAGTSGNEQFF.